Following are 9 T cell receptor beta chains from one sample sequenced in a study of shared clonotypes between healthy human individuals. CD8 cells classed as naive were CD45RO-negative and positively selected for CCR7, excluding terminally differentiated effector memory CD45RA+ cells. The assay was immunoSEQ multiplex PCR, and TCRdb's table has in-frame clones only and misses some. The sample lists around 2.1 million clones; about 92% were seen once. The sequenced sample consisted of naive CD8+ T cells from PBMCs. These receptors were taken from a man between 18 and 29 years old in good health. Some clones in this sample may be carry-over from other donors' samples.

The V call is TRBV27, the J call TRBJ2-1, with 8 bases aligning to TRBD2. The CDR3 extends over 16 amino acids. Looked up from germline, CDR1 is MNHEY and CDR2 is SMNVEV (reference sequence). The V and J ends lost 6 bases and 4 bases, in that order; junction bases with no gene match: 11. The CDR3 protein is CASSQGRGGRYNEQFF. The CDR3 DNA follows: TGTGCCAGCAGCCAGGGACGGGGGGGACGATACAATGAGCAGTTCTTC.

The V and J genes are TRBV30 and TRBJ2-7, with 8 nucleotides matching TRBD1. The CDR3 runs 16 residues. CDR1 and CDR2 from the germline V gene are GTSNPN and SVGIG (reference sequence). V shed 0 bases and J 2 bases; nucleotides not matched to a gene: 9. The CDR3, as DNA: TGTGCCTGGAGTGTACGGAATGGGGGACAGGCCTACGAGCAGTACTTC. Amino acid sequence: CAWSVRNGGQAYEQYF.

This clone turned up a few times. This chain connects TRBV19 to TRBJ2-1; D gene uncertain. Germline-derived CDR1 and CDR2 are LNHDA and SQIVND (reference sequence). V lost 4 bases and J 0 bases, leaving 10 bases between the germline ends. This CDR3 comprises 15 residues. CDR3 loop: CASSTVAVSYNEQFF. The CDR3 nucleotides read TGTGCCAGTAGTACCGTCGCGGTCTCCTACAATGAGCAGTTCTTC.

The V and J genes are TRBV5-1 and TRBJ2-7; D is perhaps TRBD2 (6 bases). Germline V gene lookup returns CDR1 SGHRS and CDR2 YFSETQ. This CDR3 comprises 14 residues. The ends were cut back, 3 bases at V and 3 bases at J, with 13 bases in the middle. This CDR3 is CASSYSGESYEQYF. The CDR3, as DNA: TGCGCCAGCAGCTATAGCGGAGAGAGCTACGAGCAGTACTTC.

The chain is built from TRBV6-6 and TRBJ1-5, with D tentatively TRBD1 (5 bases). Deletions cut 6 bases from V and 3 bases from J, with 15 bases between. Germline assignment: CDR1 MNHNY and CDR2 SVGAGI (reference sequence). CDR3 length: 15 residues. DNA for the CDR3: TGTGCCAGCAGCTCCACCCGGGGCTTCAATCAGCCCCAGCATTTT. Amino acids: CASSSTRGFNQPQHF.

The chain links TRBV27 to TRBJ2-1; no firm D call. The CDR3 covers 12 residues. CDR1 is MNHEY and CDR2 is SMNVEV in the germline V gene (reference sequence). Trimming shortened V by 11 bases and J by 6 bases, and 14 bases separated the two germline ends. DNA for the CDR3: TGTGCCGTACGAAATCTGCCCAATGAGCAGTTCTTC. It translates to CAVRNLPNEQFF.

The chain is built from TRBV19 and TRBJ1-6; D gene uncertain. V lost 7 bases and J lost 7, with 11 bases in between. In germline, CDR1 is LNHDA, CDR2 SQIVND (reference sequence). The CDR3 extends over 13 amino acids. In DNA, the CDR3 is TGTGCCAGTACCTCTACATGGAATTCACCCCTCCACTTT. It yields the protein CASTSTWNSPLHF. The whole variable domain, filled in from reference TRBV19 and TRBJ1-6, reads DGGITQSPKYLFRKEGQNVTLSCEQNLNHDAMYWYRQDPGQGLRLIYYSQIVNDFQKGDIAEGYSVSREKKESFPLTVTSAQKNPTAFYLCASTSTWNSPLHFGNGTRLTVT.

The chain has TRBV4-1 and TRBJ2-7; no definite D call. Germline CDR1 reads MGHRA; CDR2 reads YSYEKL. The CDR3 runs 13 residues. Deletions cut 0 bases from V and 6 bases from J, with 9 bases between. This chain's CDR3 is CASSQERTLEQYF. CDR3 bases: TGCGCCAGCAGCCAAGAAAGGACCCTCGAGCAGTACTTC.

The chain employs TRBV19 and TRBJ2-1; 9 nucleotides align to TRBD2. Trimming cost V 4 bases and J 4 bases; bases outside gene matches: 5. The CDR3 covers 15 residues. CDR1 is LNHDA, CDR2 SQIVND, per germline (reference sequence). For the CDR3, the DNA is TGTGCCAGTAGTACTCGGACTAGCGCGTACAATGAGCAGTTCTTC. It codes for CASSTRTSAYNEQFF.